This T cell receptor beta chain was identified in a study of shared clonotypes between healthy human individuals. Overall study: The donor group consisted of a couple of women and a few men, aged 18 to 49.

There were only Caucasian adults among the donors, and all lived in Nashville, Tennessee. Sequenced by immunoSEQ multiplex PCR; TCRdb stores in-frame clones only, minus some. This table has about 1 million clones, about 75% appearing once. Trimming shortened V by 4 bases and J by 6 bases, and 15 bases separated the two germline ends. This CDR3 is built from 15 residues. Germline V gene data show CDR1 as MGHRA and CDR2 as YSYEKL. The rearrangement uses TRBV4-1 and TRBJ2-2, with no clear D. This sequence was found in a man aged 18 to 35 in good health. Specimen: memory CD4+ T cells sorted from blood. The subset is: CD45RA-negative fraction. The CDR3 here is CASSPVYINAGELFF. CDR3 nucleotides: TGCGCCAGCAGCCCAGTTTATATAAACGCCGGGGAGCTGTTTTTT.